The 3 T cell receptor beta chains below come from one sample, sequenced in a study of STAT5B mutations in CD4+ large granular lymphocyte leukemia (dated by TCRdb to between 2021 and 2023). Library method: the immunoSEQ multiplex PCR assay. The immuneACCESS repertoire file appears here via TCRdb, limited to in-frame rearrangements. These files lack a portion of the clones; in checked studies, under half of the deficit traces to unresolved V genes, and the cause of the others is not known. In all, the sample holds approximately 31,000 clones, and 70% to 85% of those were seen once. Of the sample, roughly 2% falls within the top ten clones. Sequenced input: CD4+ T cells from blood buffy coats. The source is a human donor in good health.

The gene calls are TRBV21-1 and TRBJ1-4; the table's D gene call, TRBD1, was not cross checked with the DNA. TRBV21-1 is a known pseudogene. The CDR3 runs to 14 residues. The CDR3 nucleotides read TGTGCCAGCAGCAAACTCAGGACTAATGAAAAACTGTTTTTT. This gives the protein CASSKLRTNEKLFF.

The V gene is TRBV7-9, the J gene TRBJ2-2; TRBD2 aligns across 8 bases. The CDR3 sequence is 14 residues long. J lost 6 bases, V lost 4 bases, and 4 bases had no gene match. Germline assignment: CDR1 SEHNR and CDR2 FQNEAQ (reference sequence). The DNA of the CDR3 is TGTGCCAGCAGCTCCGGGGGGGCCGCCGGGGAGCTGTTTTTT. Its protein is CASSSGGAAGELFF.

The V call is TRBV5-6, the J call TRBJ1-5; 7 nucleotides match TRBD1. The V gene's germline CDR1 is SGHDT and CDR2 YYEEEE. This CDR3 comprises 16 residues. V was clipped by 3 bases and J by 0 bases; unmatched bases: 6. The chain's CDR3 is CASSSLDRDSNQPQHF. CDR3 sequence (DNA): TGTGCCAGCAGCTCCCTTGACAGGGATAGCAATCAGCCCCAGCATTTT.